The rows below give T cell receptor beta chains drawn from one sample of a study of spatial heterogeneity in lung cancer. TCRdb re-called the 5' RACE reads through MiXCR, storing one row per CDR3 protein. In the table there are 25,000 to 30,000 distinct CDR3 sequences, 4.5% to 7.5% of which are singletons. This specimen consisted of PBMCs, obtained at follow-up. The receptors stem from a male donor with early-stage non-small cell lung cancer. The CDR3 runs from the conserved cysteine through the conserved F or W. Each record gives: D gene, J gene, V gene, clone size, CDR3 protein, CDR3 DNA. A D gene is named only where the DNA matches it firmly. Size values are once, few and many counts, or a class for expanded clones, and some rows have none.

. TRBJ2-2 TRBV5-4 . CASSWENTGELFF TGTGCCAGCAGCTGGGAGAACACCGGGGAGCTGTTTTTT
TRBD2 TRBJ2-1 TRBV2 . CASYRTSGEVNEQFF TGTGCCAGCTATCGGACTAGCGGGGAGGTCAATGAGCAGTTCTTC
. TRBJ2-7 TRBV5-4 many CASSPKPNTHEQYF TGTGCCAGCAGCCCTAAACCAAATACCCACGAGCAGTACTTC
TRBD1 TRBJ1-2 TRBV3-1 many CASSHTQGANYGYTF TGTGCCAGCAGCCATACCCAGGGGGCCAACTATGGCTACACCTTC
. TRBJ2-5 TRBV18 many CASSPTGGETGETQYF TGTGCCAGCTCACCGACTGGGGGAGAGACTGGAGAGACCCAGTACTTC
. TRBJ2-3 TRBV11-2 . CASSSGPPDTQYF TGTGCCAGCAGCTCGGGACCGCCAGATACGCAGTATTTT
. TRBJ1-2 TRBV18 medium-sized CASSPPTESYGYTF TGTGCCAGCTCACCACCCACGGAGTCCTATGGCTACACCTTC
TRBD1 TRBJ1-1 TRBV20-1 . CSARPGQVGNTEAFF TGCAGTGCTAGACCGGGACAGGTTGGGAACACTGAAGCTTTCTTT
. TRBJ1-1 TRBV12-5 many CASGQPQGRTEAFF TGTGCTAGTGGCCAACCACAGGGTCGTACTGAAGCTTTCTTT
TRBD1 TRBJ2-3 TRBV7-2 few CASSLNRGADTQYF TGTGCCAGCAGCCTCAACAGGGGTGCAGATACGCAGTATTTT
TRBD1 TRBJ1-6 TRBV20-1 . CSAGTGENSPLHF TGCAGTGCTGGGACAGGGGAGAATTCACCCCTCCACTTT
TRBD1 TRBJ1-5 TRBV6-2/TRBV6-3 many CASRTTGTGQSQPQHF TGTGCCAGCAGGACCACCGGGACAGGTCAAAGCCAGCCCCAGCATTTT
. TRBJ2-2 TRBV5-1 few CASSPAWAGPNTGELFF TGCGCCAGCAGCCCCGCTTGGGCGGGGCCGAACACCGGGGAGCTGTTTTTT
TRBD1 TRBJ2-1 TRBV7-2 many CASSRRTGHNEQFF TGTGCCAGCAGCCGAAGGACAGGGCACAATGAGCAGTTCTTC
. TRBJ2-7 TRBV18 . CASSPRGVNNEQYF TGTGCCAGCTCACCACGAGGGGTAAACAACGAGCAGTACTTC
. TRBJ1-6 TRBV27 . CASSFRPKSSYNSPLHF TGTGCCAGCAGTTTCCGTCCAAAGAGCTCCTATAATTCACCCCTCCACTTT
. TRBJ1-2 TRBV12-3/TRBV12-4 many CASSLQGYGYTF TGTGCCAGCAGTCTCCAAGGCTATGGCTACACCTTC
. TRBJ1-1 TRBV29-1 many CSAAGGPGTEAFF TGCAGCGCCGCGGGGGGGCCGGGGACTGAAGCTTTCTTT
. TRBJ2-7 TRBV7-3 many CASSQGDALIYEQYF TGTGCCAGCAGCCAAGGGGATGCACTGATCTACGAGCAGTACTTC
TRBD2 TRBJ2-5 TRBV20-1 . CSAPPRLAGSQETQYF TGCAGTGCGCCACCGAGACTAGCGGGTTCACAAGAGACCCAGTACTTC